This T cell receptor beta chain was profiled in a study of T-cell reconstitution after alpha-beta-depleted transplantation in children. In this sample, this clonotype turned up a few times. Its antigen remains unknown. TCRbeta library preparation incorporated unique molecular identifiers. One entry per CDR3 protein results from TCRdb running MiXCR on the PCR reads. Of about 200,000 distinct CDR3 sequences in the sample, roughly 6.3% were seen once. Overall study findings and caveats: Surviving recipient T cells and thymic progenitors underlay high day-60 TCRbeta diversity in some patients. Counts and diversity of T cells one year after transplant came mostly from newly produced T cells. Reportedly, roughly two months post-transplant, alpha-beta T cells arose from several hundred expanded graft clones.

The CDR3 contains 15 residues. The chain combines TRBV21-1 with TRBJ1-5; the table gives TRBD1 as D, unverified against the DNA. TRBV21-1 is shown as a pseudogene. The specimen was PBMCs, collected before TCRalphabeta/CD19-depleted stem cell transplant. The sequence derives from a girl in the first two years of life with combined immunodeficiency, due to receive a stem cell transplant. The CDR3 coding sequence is TGTGCCAGCATTGACTTAGGACGGGGGATTCAGCCCCAGCATTTT. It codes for CASIDLGRGIQPQHF.